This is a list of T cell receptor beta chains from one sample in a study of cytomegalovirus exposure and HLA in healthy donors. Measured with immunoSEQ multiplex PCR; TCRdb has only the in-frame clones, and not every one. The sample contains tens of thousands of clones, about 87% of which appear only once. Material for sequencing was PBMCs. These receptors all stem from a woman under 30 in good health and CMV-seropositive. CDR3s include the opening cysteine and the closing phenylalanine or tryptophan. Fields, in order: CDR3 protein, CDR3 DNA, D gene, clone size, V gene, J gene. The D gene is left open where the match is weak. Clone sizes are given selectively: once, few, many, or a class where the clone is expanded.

CASSAQANTGELFF	TGTGCCAGCAGTGCCCAGGCGAACACCGGGGAGCTGTTTTTT	-	-	TRBV6-4	TRBJ2-2
CASSPLAGDYEQYF	TGTGCCAGCTCACCACTTGCAGGGGACTACGAGCAGTACTTC	-	-	TRBV18	TRBJ2-7
CASSALGASGSNEQFF	TGTGCCAGCAGTGCTCTTGGGGCTAGCGGGAGCAATGAGCAGTTCTTC	TRBD2	few	TRBV6-4	TRBJ2-1
CASSSAGPTNSPLHF	TGTGCCAGCAGCTCGGCGGGACCGACAAATTCACCCCTCCACTTT	-	-	TRBV7-6	TRBJ1-6
CASSESSGQLYNEQFF	TGTGCCAGCAGTGAATCCTCGGGACAGCTTTACAATGAGCAGTTCTTC	TRBD1	-	TRBV25-1	TRBJ2-1
CASSLEGGPGELFF	TGTGCCAGCAGCTTAGAGGGGGGGCCCGGGGAGCTGTTTTTT	-	-	TRBV7-6	TRBJ2-2
CASRLPRGGEQFF	TGCGCCAGCAGACTTCCCAGGGGCGGTGAGCAGTTCTTC	-	-	TRBV4-1	TRBJ2-1
CASSPPSGAGGEQYF	TGTGCCAGCAGCCCACCCTCGGGAGCGGGTGGCGAGCAGTACTTC	-	few	TRBV13	TRBJ2-7
CASSFGGARGGPEETQYF	TGTGCCAGCAGCTTTGGGGGGGCTCGCGGGGGACCCGAAGAGACCCAGTACTTC	-	-	TRBV5-4	TRBJ2-5
CAGPDTQYF	TGTGCCGGCCCAGATACGCAGTATTTT	-	-	TRBV27	TRBJ2-3
CASSPQGYEQYF	TGTGCCAGCAGTCCCCAGGGGTACGAGCAGTACTTC	-	-	TRBV27	TRBJ2-7
CATSSTGLVGNTIYF	TGTGCCACCAGTTCCACAGGGCTTGTTGGAAACACCATATATTTT	-	once	TRBV15	TRBJ1-3
CAWGGFGYEGPGNTIYF	TGTGCCTGGGGGGGGTTCGGGTACGAGGGTCCTGGAAACACCATATATTTT	-	-	TRBV30	TRBJ1-3
CASSQVPAGVEQYF	TGCGCCAGCAGCCAAGTTCCAGCGGGAGTCGAGCAGTACTTC	TRBD2	few	TRBV4-1	TRBJ2-7
CASSQEASGPHGYTF	TGCGCCAGCAGCCAAGAAGCCTCAGGGCCCCATGGCTACACCTTC	-	-	TRBV4-1	TRBJ1-2
CASSLSNQPQHF	TGTGCCAGCAGCTTATCAAATCAGCCCCAGCATTTT	-	-	TRBV7-8	TRBJ1-5
CASSLYRTGTGSYEQYF	TGTGCCAGCAGTTTATACCGGACCGGGACAGGGTCCTACGAGCAGTACTTC	TRBD1	-	TRBV28	TRBJ2-7
CASSQEWDYSSPLHF	TGCGCCAGCAGCCAAGAATGGGACTATAGTTCACCCCTCCACTTT	-	-	TRBV4-3	TRBJ1-6
CASSYIQEAFF	TGTGCCAGCAGTTATATCCAGGAAGCTTTCTTT	-	-	TRBV6-6	TRBJ1-1
CASSVGQGANTQYF	TGTGCCAGCAGCGTGGGGCAGGGGGCCAATACGCAGTATTTT	TRBD1	once	TRBV9	TRBJ2-3
CASSQTDFLNEKLFF	TGTGCCAGTAGTCAGACAGACTTCCTTAATGAAAAACTGTTTTTT	-	-	TRBV19	TRBJ1-4
CASSLGRDTEAFF	TGTGCCAGCAGCTTGGGCAGGGACACTGAAGCTTTCTTT	-	-	TRBV11-2	TRBJ1-1